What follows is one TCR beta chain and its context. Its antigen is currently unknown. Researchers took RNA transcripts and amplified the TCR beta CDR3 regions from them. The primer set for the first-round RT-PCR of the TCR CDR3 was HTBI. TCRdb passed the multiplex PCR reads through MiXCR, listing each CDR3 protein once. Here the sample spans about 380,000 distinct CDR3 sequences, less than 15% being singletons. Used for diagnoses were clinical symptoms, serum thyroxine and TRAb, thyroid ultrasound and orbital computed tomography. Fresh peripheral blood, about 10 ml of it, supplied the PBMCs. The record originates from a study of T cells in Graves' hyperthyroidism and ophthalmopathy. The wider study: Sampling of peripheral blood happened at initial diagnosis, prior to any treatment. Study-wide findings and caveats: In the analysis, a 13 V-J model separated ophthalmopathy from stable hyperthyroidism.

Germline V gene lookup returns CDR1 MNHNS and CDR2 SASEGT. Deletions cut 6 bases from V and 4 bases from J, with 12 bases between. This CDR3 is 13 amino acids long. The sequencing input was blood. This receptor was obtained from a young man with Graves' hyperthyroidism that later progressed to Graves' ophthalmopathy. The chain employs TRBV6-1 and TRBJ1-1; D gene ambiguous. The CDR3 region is CASRARSVTEAFF. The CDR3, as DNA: TGTGCCAGCAGGGCCCGCAGTGTCACTGAAGCTTTCTTT.